This T cell receptor beta chain emerged from a study of shared clonotypes between healthy human individuals. Turning to the study itself: The study used three CD4 naive, three CD4 memory, two CD8 naive and one CD8 memory plate per donor.

The CDR3 covers 14 residues. Germline V gene data show CDR1 as SGHRS and CDR2 as YFSETQ. V trimming: 10 bases; J trimming: 2 bases; junction bases outside the gene matches: 5. Regarding this clone: The sample has other DNA sequences that encode this CDR3 too.

Each of the donors was a healthy adult who was HIV-negative and had not had a recent acute infection or vaccination. The authors split each subset's genomic DNA evenly across several immunoSEQ plates. The data were produced by immunoSEQ multiplex PCR, yet TCRdb's version contains in-frame clones alone and is incomplete. The data hold 2 million to 2.5 million clones, with around 90% observed a single time. The TCR sequence derives from a man younger than 35 in good health. Some clones in this sample may be carry-over from other donors' samples. Sequenced input: naive CD4+ T cells from PBMCs. Specified subset: CD45RA+ positively selected. This sequence joins TRBV5-1 and TRBJ2-6, with 8 bases fitting TRBD1. The CDR3: CASRQGTGANVLTF. The DNA for the CDR3 is TGCGCCTCCCGACAGGGGACTGGGGCCAACGTCCTGACTTTC.